This TCR beta chain was documented in a study of T cells in Graves' hyperthyroidism and ophthalmopathy. Findings of the study overall: Classification by a 13 V-J model distinguished ophthalmopathy from stable hyperthyroidism. Peripheral blood also featured most of the thyroid clonotypes expanded above 0.001.

What was amplified from RNA transcripts were TCR beta CDR3 regions. When the TCR CDR3 underwent first-round RT-PCR, the HTBI primer set was used. TCRdb used MiXCR to reprocess the multiplex PCR reads, holding one entry per CDR3 protein. The sample has approximately 720,000 distinct CDR3 sequences, around 20% seen once. This clonotype was counted ten times or more. The target antigen is unknown. Exclusion criteria comprised uncontrolled infection, other autoimmune disease, pregnancy or lactation. Roughly 10 ml of fresh peripheral blood supplied the PBMCs. Germline CDR1 is DFQATT and CDR2 is SNEGSKA (reference sequence). V shed 6 bases, J shed 2 bases, and the junction held 8 bases outside the gene matches. The CDR3 length is 14 residues.

The clonotype comes from a woman between 45 and 65 years old with Graves' hyperthyroidism that later progressed to Graves' ophthalmopathy. The chain has TRBV20-1 and TRBJ2-5; TRBD1 aligns across 8 bases. Sequences were obtained from blood. The CDR3 protein is CSAPDRGPQETQYF. The CDR3 nucleotides read TGCAGTGCCCCAGACAGGGGTCCACAAGAGACCCAGTACTTC.